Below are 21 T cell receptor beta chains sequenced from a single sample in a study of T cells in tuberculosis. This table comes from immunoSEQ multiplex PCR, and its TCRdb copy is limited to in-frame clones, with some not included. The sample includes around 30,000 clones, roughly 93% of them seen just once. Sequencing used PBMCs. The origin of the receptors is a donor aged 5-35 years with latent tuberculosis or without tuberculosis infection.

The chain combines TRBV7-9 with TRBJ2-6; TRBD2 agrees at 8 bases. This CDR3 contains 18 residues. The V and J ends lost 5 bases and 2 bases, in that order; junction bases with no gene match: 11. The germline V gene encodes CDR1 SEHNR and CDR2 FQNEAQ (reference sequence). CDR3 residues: CASSKSSGGNTGANVLTF. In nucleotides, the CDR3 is TGTGCCAGCAGCAAATCATCGGGAGGGAACACTGGGGCCAACGTCCTGACTTTC. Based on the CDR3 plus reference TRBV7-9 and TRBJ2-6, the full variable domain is DTGVSQNPRHKITKRGQNVTFRCDPISEHNRLYWYRQTLGQGPEFLTYFQNEAQLEKSRLLSDRFSAERPKGSFSTLEIQRTEQGDSAMYLCASSKSSGGNTGANVLTFGAGSRLTVL.

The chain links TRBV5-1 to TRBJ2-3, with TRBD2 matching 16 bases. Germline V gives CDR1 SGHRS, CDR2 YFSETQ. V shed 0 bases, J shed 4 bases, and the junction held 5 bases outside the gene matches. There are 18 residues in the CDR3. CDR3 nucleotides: TGCGCCAGCAGCTTGGCCGGGACTAGCGGGAGGGCCGCAGATACGCAGTATTTT. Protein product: CASSLAGTSGRAADTQYF. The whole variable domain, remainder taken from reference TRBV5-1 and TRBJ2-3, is KAGVTQTPRYLIKTRGQQVTLSCSPISGHRSVSWYQQTPGQGLQFLFEYFSETQRNKGNFPGRFSGRQFSNSRSEMNVSTLELGDSALYLCASSLAGTSGRAADTQYFGPGTRLTVL.

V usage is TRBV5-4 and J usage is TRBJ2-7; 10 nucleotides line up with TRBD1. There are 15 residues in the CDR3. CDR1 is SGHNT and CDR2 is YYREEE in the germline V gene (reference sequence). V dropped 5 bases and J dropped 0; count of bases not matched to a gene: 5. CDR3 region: CASSFGTGASYEQYF. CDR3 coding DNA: TGTGCCAGCAGTTTCGGGACAGGGGCCTCCTACGAGCAGTACTTC.

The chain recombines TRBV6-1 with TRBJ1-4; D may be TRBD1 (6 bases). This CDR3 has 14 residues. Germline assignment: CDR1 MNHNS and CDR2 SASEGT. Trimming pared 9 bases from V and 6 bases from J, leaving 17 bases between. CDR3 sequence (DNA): TGTGCCAGTGTTGATAGGCAGGGGCATGAAAAACTGTTTTTT. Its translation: CASVDRQGHEKLFF.

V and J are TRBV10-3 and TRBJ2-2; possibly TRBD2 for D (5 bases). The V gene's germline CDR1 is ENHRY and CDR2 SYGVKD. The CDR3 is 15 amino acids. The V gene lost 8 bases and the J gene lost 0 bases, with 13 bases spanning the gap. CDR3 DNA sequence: TGTGCCATCGGCGTAGCGATCTCGAACACCGGGGAGCTGTTTTTT. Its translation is CAIGVAISNTGELFF.

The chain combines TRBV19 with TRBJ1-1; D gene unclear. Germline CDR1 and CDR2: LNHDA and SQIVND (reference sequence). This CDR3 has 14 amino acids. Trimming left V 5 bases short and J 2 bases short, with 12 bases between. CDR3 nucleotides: TGTGCCAGTAGTGCGCAATCAAGAAACACTGAAGCTTTCTTT. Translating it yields CASSAQSRNTEAFF.

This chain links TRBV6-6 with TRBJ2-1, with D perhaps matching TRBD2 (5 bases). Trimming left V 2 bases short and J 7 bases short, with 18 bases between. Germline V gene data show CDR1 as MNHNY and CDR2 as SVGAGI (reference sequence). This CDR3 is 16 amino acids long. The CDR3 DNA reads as TGTGCCAGCAGTTACCCACAAGACGGGAAATCGAATGAGCAGTTCTTC. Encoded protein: CASSYPQDGKSNEQFF.

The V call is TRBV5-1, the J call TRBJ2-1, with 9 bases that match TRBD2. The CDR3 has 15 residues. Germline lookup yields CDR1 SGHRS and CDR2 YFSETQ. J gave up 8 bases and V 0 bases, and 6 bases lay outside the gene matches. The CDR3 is CASSLEGLAPHEQFF. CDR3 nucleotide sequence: TGCGCCAGCAGCTTGGAGGGACTAGCTCCCCATGAGCAGTTCTTC.

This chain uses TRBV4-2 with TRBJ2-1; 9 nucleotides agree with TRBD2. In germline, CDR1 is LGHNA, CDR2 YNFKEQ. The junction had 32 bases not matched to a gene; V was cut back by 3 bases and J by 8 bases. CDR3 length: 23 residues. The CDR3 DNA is TGTGCCAGCAGCCAGAAGGGGGGGCGTGGGCCGCAACCTCTAGCGGGACCTACATATGAGCAGTTCTTC. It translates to CASSQKGGRGPQPLAGPTYEQFF.

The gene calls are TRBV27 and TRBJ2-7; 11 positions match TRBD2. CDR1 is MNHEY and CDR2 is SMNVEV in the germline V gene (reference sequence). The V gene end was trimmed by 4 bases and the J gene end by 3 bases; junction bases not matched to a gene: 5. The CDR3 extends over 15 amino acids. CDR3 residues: CASSSGTSGYYEQYF. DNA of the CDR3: TGTGCCAGCAGTTCGGGGACTAGCGGATACTACGAGCAGTACTTC.

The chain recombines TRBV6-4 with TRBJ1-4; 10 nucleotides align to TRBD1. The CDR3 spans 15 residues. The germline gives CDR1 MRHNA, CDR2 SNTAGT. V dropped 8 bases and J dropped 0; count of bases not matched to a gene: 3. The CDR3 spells CASGGQGATNEKLFF. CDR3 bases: TGTGCCAGCGGTGGACAGGGGGCAACTAATGAAAAACTGTTTTTT.

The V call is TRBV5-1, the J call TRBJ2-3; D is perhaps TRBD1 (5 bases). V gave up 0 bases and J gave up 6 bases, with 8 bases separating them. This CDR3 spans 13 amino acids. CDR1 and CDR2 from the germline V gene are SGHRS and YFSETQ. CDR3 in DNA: TGCGCCAGCAGCTTGGAAGGGGCTGATACGCAGTATTTT. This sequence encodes CASSLEGADTQYF.

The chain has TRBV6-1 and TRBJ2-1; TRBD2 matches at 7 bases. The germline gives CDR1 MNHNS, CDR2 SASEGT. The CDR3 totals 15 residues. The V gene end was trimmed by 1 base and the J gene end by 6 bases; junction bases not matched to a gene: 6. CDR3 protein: CASSEVRGSSNEQFF. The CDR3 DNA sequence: TGTGCCAGCAGTGAAGTCCGCGGGAGCTCCAATGAGCAGTTCTTC.

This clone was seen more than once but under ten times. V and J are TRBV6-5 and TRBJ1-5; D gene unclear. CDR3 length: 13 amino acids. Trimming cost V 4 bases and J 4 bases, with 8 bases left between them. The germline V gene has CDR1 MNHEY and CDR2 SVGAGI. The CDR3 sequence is CASSLTENQPQHF. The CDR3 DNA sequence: TGTGCCAGCAGTTTGACGGAGAATCAGCCCCAGCATTTT.

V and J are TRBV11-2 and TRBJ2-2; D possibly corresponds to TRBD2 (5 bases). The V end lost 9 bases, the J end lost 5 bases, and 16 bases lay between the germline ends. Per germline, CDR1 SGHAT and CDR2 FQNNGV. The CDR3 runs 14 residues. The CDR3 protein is CARQMRVGTGELFF. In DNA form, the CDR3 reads TGTGCCAGACAGATGCGGGTCGGAACCGGGGAGCTGTTTTTT.

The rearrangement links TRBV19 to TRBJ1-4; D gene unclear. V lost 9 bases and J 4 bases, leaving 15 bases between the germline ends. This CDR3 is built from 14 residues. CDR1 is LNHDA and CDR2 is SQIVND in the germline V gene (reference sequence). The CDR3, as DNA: TGTGCCAGACCGCCGGCAGGTCATAATGAAAAACTGTTTTTT. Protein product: CARPPAGHNEKLFF.

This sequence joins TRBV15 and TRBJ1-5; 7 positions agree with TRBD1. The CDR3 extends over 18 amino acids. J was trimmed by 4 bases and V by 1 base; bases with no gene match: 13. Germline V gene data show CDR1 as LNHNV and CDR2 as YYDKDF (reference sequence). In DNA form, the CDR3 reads TGTGCCACCAGCAGAGCCCTACCTGGACAGGAAAGAAATCAGCCCCAGCATTTT. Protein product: CATSRALPGQERNQPQHF.

The CDR3 sequence: CASSPNHDSYNEQFF. The CDR3 nucleotides are TGTGCCAGCAGTCCCAACCACGACAGTTACAATGAGCAGTTCTTC. The V and J genes are TRBV27 and TRBJ2-1; possible D gene TRBD1, 5 bases. Germline V gene data show CDR1 as MNHEY and CDR2 as SMNVEV (reference sequence). The CDR3 extends over 15 amino acids. V lost 5 bases to trimming and J lost 4 bases, with 15 bases between them.

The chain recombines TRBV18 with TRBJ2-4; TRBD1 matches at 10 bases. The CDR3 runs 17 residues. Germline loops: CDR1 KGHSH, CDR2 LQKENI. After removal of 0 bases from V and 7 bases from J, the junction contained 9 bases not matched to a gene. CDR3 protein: CASSPPFAGQGKNIQYF. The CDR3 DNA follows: TGTGCCAGCTCACCACCGTTTGCGGGACAGGGGAAGAACATTCAGTACTTC.

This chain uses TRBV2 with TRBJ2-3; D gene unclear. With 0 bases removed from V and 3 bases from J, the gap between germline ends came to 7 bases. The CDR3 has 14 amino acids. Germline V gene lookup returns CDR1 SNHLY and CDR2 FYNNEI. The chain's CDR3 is CASSEARMTDTQYF. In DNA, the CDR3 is TGTGCCAGCAGTGAAGCGAGAATGACAGATACGCAGTATTTT.

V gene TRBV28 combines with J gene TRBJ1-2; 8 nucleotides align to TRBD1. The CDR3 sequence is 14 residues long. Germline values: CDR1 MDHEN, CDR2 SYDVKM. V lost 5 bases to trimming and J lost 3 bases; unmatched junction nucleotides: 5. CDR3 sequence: CASSPGTGYYGYTF. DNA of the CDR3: TGTGCCAGCAGTCCCGGGACAGGCTACTATGGCTACACCTTC.